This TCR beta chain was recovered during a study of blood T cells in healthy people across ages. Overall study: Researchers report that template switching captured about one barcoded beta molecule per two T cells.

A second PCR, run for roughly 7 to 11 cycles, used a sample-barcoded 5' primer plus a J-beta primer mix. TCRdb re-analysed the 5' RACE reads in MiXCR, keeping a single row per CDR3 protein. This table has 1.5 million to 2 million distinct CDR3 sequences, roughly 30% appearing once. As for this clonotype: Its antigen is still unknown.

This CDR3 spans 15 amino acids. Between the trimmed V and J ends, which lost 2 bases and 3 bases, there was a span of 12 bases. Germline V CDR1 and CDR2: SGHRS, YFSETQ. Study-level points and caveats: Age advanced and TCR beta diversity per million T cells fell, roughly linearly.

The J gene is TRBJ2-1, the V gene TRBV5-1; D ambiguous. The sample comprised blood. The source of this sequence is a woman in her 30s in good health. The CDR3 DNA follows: TGCGCCAGCAGCTTCCCAGTCTCGGGCTACAATGAGCAGTTCTTC. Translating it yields CASSFPVSGYNEQFF.